The 17 T cell receptor beta chains presented below share a single source sample, sequenced in a study of blood T cells in healthy people across ages. Combining a sample-barcoded 5' primer with a J-beta primer mix, a second PCR ran for about 6 to 12 cycles. TCRdb redid the calling of the 5' RACE reads with MiXCR, one entry per CDR3 protein. Among some 760,000 distinct CDR3 sequences listed, roughly 25% were seen once. This sample also appeared in a second study, on T cells of mothers and their children.

The sequencing input was blood. These receptors all come from a boy between 5 and 17 years old in good health.

This clonotype was seen more than once but under ten times. The V and J genes are TRBV12-3 or TRBV12-4 and TRBJ1-3; TRBD1 might be the D (5 bases). This CDR3 has 15 amino acids. V lost 4 bases and J 0 bases, leaving 10 bases between the germline ends. CDR3 coding DNA: TGTGCCAGCAGTTGGGGGAGCTACTCTGGAAACACCATATATTTT. It is translated as CASSWGSYSGNTIYF.

The J gene is TRBJ2-3, the V gene TRBV4-3; 9 bases are a match to TRBD1. After removal of 2 bases from V and 11 bases from J, the junction contained 20 bases not matched to a gene. CDR1 is LGHNA, CDR2 YSLEER, per germline. The CDR3 is 18 amino acids. The CDR3 protein is CASSQNLAGTGTLSRQYF. Here the CDR3 DNA reads TGCGCCAGCAGCCAAAACTTGGCCGGGACAGGGACCCTCAGTAGGCAGTATTTT.

This clonotype has only a few counts. The rearrangement joins TRBV29-1 to TRBJ1-3; D is perhaps TRBD1 (5 bases). Germline V gives CDR1 SQVTM, CDR2 ANQGSEA. This CDR3 spans 12 amino acids. Trimming stripped 6 bases from V and 3 bases from J, with 9 bases between. Written as DNA, the CDR3 is TGCAGCGTCTGGGGCGGTGGAAACACCATATATTTT. This sequence encodes CSVWGGGNTIYF. Combining the CDR3 with reference TRBV29-1 and TRBJ1-3 gives the whole variable domain SAVISQKPSRDICQRGTSLTIQCQVDSQVTMMFWYRQQPGQSLTLIATANQGSEATYESGFVIDKFPISRPNLTFSTLTVSNMSPEDSSIYLCSVWGGGNTIYFGEGSWLTVV.

This sequence joins TRBV4-3 and TRBJ2-2; 8 nucleotides match TRBD1. With V trimmed by 1 base and J by 6 bases, 7 bases remained unmatched. Germline V gives CDR1 LGHNA, CDR2 YSLEER. This CDR3 region has 16 residues. The CDR3 DNA follows: TGCGCCAGCAGCCAAGGGACAGGGACGGTGGCCGGGGAGCTGTTTTTT. Protein sequence: CASSQGTGTVAGELFF.

The sample holds a few counts of this clonotype. This chain connects TRBV5-1 to TRBJ2-2; 12 nucleotides agree with TRBD2. Losses at the gene ends were 2 bases for V and 4 bases for J; bases not matched to a gene: 3. The V gene's germline CDR1 is SGHRS and CDR2 YFSETQ. This CDR3 has 16 residues. The CDR3 nucleotides read TGCGCCAGCAGCTTTTCTAGCGGGAGGGCCACCGGGGAGCTGTTTTTT. It encodes CASSFSSGRATGELFF.

This clonotype has a handful of counts. CDR3 DNA: TGTGCCAGCAGCTCCCTAGCCGCCTACAATGAGCAGTTCTTC. Translation: CASSSLAAYNEQFF. J is TRBJ2-1 and V is TRBV6-5; the D gene is possibly TRBD2 (5 bases). The V gene lost 6 bases and the J gene lost 2 bases, with 11 bases spanning the gap. Germline V lookup: CDR1 MNHEY, CDR2 SVGAGI. This CDR3 is built from 14 residues.

This clonotype appeared a few times. The chain has TRBV7-9 and TRBJ2-7, with 10 nucleotides matching TRBD1. The V gene's germline CDR1 is SEHNR and CDR2 FQNEAQ (reference sequence). V was clipped by 5 bases and J by 4 bases; unmatched bases: 8. The CDR3 runs 15 residues. The CDR3 DNA reads as TGTGCCAGCAGCCAAACGGACAGGGGGAGTTACGAGCAGTACTTC. It translates to CASSQTDRGSYEQYF. Filled out from reference TRBV7-9 and TRBJ2-7, the complete variable domain reads DTGVSQNPRHKITKRGQNVTFRCDPISEHNRLYWYRQTLGQGPEFLTYFQNEAQLEKSRLLSDRFSAERPKGSFSTLEIQRTEQGDSAMYLCASSQTDRGSYEQYFGPGTRLTVT.

A remark on this clonotype: At one boundary the junction diverges from the germline segment, which might be a read error. The gene calls are TRBV7-9 and TRBJ2-5, with D tentatively TRBD2 (5 bases). CDR1 is SEHNR, CDR2 FQNEAQ, per germline (reference sequence). There are 13 residues in the CDR3. CDR3 sequence reads: CASTLGLTETQYF. CDR3 nucleotide sequence: TGTGCCAGCACCTTAGGACTGACGGAGACCCAGTACTTC.

V gene TRBV20-1 combines with J gene TRBJ2-3, with D tentatively TRBD1 or TRBD2 (5 bases each). CDR1 is DFQATT and CDR2 is SNEGSKA in the germline V gene (reference sequence). V was pared by 3 bases and J by 3 bases, with 16 bases between. The CDR3 is made up of 15 amino acids. The CDR3 DNA reads as TGCAGTGCTAGTCGCCAGGGAGTAGGGACAGATACGCAGTATTTT. It yields the protein CSASRQGVGTDTQYF.

This rearrangement joins TRBV29-1 to TRBJ2-7; 8 bases line up with TRBD2. Trimming took 1 base from V and 1 from J; bases not matched to a gene: 6. The CDR3 sequence is 15 residues long. Germline V CDR1 and CDR2: SQVTM, ANQGSEA. CDR3 residues: CSVEVVSGGSYEQYF. The CDR3 DNA follows: TGCAGCGTTGAAGTAGTAAGCGGGGGATCCTACGAGCAGTACTTC.

This chain connects TRBV2 to TRBJ2-7, with 9 bases identical to TRBD1. V lost 4 bases and J lost 5; bases outside the gene matches: 6. Germline V lookup: CDR1 SNHLY, CDR2 FYNNEI. This CDR3 contains 14 residues. CDR3 loop: CASSAGTGSNEQYF. In DNA form, the CDR3 reads TGTGCCAGCAGTGCAGGGACAGGGAGTAACGAGCAGTACTTC.

In its sample, this clonotype was seen a few times. The chain uses TRBV6-1 and TRBJ2-5; 7 bases are shared with TRBD1. After removal of 7 bases from V and 7 bases from J, the junction contained 9 bases not matched to a gene. The CDR3 length is 13 residues. Germline values: CDR1 MNHNS, CDR2 SASEGT. This chain's CDR3 is CASIGQVGGTQYF. The CDR3 region has the DNA TGTGCCAGCATCGGACAGGTTGGAGGGACCCAGTACTTC.

This clonotype was detected a few times. The J gene is TRBJ1-2, the V gene TRBV5-6; D ambiguous. Trimming shortened V by 4 bases and J by 10 bases, and 14 bases separated the two germline ends. Per germline, CDR1 SGHDT and CDR2 YYEEEE. The CDR3 is made up of 12 amino acids. The CDR3 spells CASSQDRRLYTF. In DNA form, the CDR3 reads TGTGCCAGCAGCCAGGACCGCAGACTCTACACCTTC.

The rearrangement links TRBV5-1 to TRBJ2-5, with a tentative D call TRBD1 (6 bases). Trimming removed 0 bases from V and 3 bases from J, with 18 bases in between. There are 17 residues in the CDR3. The germline V gene encodes CDR1 SGHRS and CDR2 YFSETQ. CDR3 nucleotides: TGCGCCAGCAGCTTGGCCGAAGGGACACCCAGCAAAGAGACCCAGTACTTC. Protein sequence: CASSLAEGTPSKETQYF.

V and J are TRBV9 and TRBJ2-3; TRBD2 might be the D (6 bases). Trimming removed 0 bases at V and 1 base at J, with 12 bases between. This CDR3 contains 16 residues. Germline CDR1 is SGDLS and CDR2 is YYNGEE. This CDR3 is CASSVVIRDCTDTQYF. As DNA, the CDR3 is TGTGCCAGCAGCGTAGTTATACGGGACTGCACAGATACGCAGTATTTT.

This clonotype has a handful of counts. The chain uses TRBV25-1 and TRBJ2-7; 7 positions agree with TRBD1. The V segment lost 11 bases and the J segment 6 bases; nucleotides outside the gene matches: 10. Germline V gene sequence: CDR1 MGHDK, CDR2 SYGVNS. This CDR3 is built from 12 residues. CDR3 nucleotides: TGTGCCGCGAGTAAGGGGGCTGGCGAGCAGTACTTC. Protein product: CAASKGAGEQYF.

The gene calls are TRBV7-9 and TRBJ2-1; D may be TRBD1 or TRBD2 (5 bases each). Per germline, CDR1 SEHNR and CDR2 FQNEAQ (reference sequence). V was cut by 4 bases and J by 0 bases, with 22 bases left in between. The CDR3 consists of 19 residues. Here the CDR3 DNA reads TGTGCCAGCAGCTCGGGGCTGGGGCAACCCTTAGCCTCCTACAATGAGCAGTTCTTC. It is translated as CASSSGLGQPLASYNEQFF. The entire variable domain, with the rest obtained from reference TRBV7-9 and TRBJ2-1, is as follows: DTGVSQNPRHKITKRGQNVTFRCDPISEHNRLYWYRQTLGQGPEFLTYFQNEAQLEKSRLLSDRFSAERPKGSFSTLEIQRTEQGDSAMYLCASSSGLGQPLASYNEQFFGPGTRLTVL.